The present entry profiles one T cell receptor beta chain with its context. The antigen remains undetermined. Vbeta (60) and Jbeta (13) primers were used in the PCR. Clones were sequenced by immunoSEQ multiplex PCR, and TCRdb holds only the in-frame ones, with some missing. The sample shows roughly 100,000 clones, under 85% of them seen only once. This specimen comes from a study of cytomegalovirus exposure and HLA in healthy donors. Study-wide findings and caveats: Common viral pathogens seemed, in a later analysis, to connect with several of the most significant clusters.

V lost 6 bases, J lost 5 bases, and 16 bases stayed unmatched. Per the germline V gene, CDR1 is SGHDT and CDR2 is YYEEEE. This CDR3 comprises 19 residues. Sequencing was performed on PBMCs. The rearrangement links TRBV5-6 to TRBJ2-5, with 16 positions matching TRBD2. This TCR came from a woman aged 40 to 50 in good health and CMV-seropositive. CDR3 DNA sequence: TGTGCCAGCATCCTTGGGCGGAGAGGGACTAGCGGGGGGGCGGAGACCCAGTACTTC. It specifies CASILGRRGTSGGAETQYF.